The 4 T cell receptor beta chains listed next were all sequenced from one sample in a study of blood T cell repertoires in COVID-19. Only in-frame clones appear in the TCRdb table, and some are missing; sequencing was by immunoSEQ multiplex PCR. In the table there are around 280,000 clones, 86% of which are singletons. The sample taken for sequencing was peripheral blood. The receptors were gathered from a young woman who had recovered from COVID-19.

This chain connects TRBV5-1 to TRBJ1-1, with TRBD1 as a possible D gene (5 bases). V gave up 4 bases and J gave up 1 base, with 8 bases separating them. CDR1 and CDR2 from the germline V gene are SGHRS and YFSETQ. The CDR3 is 13 amino acids. The CDR3 loop is CASSVDRNTEAFF. The CDR3 coding sequence is TGCGCCAGCAGCGTCGACAGGAACACTGAAGCTTTCTTT.

The rearrangement joins TRBV6-5 to TRBJ2-7, with 9 bases that match TRBD1. Unmatched junction bases numbered 12, after V lost 7 bases and J lost 5 bases. CDR3 length: 15 amino acids. CDR1 and CDR2 (germline): MNHEY, SVGAGI. The CDR3, as DNA: TGTGCCAGCAACTTCCTACAGGGGGCGCTGGACGAGCAGTACTTC. Its translation: CASNFLQGALDEQYF.

The V call is TRBV27, the J call TRBJ2-3; TRBD2 matches at 11 bases. The CDR3 length is 15 residues. CDR1 MNHEY and CDR2 SMNVEV come from the germline V gene (reference sequence). Trimming took 3 bases from V and 2 from J; bases not matched to a gene: 1. This CDR3 reads CASSLTSGTTDTQYF. The DNA of the CDR3 is TGTGCCAGCAGTTTGACTAGCGGGACCACAGATACGCAGTATTTT.

The rearrangement uses TRBV6-5 and TRBJ1-3, with D uncertain. This CDR3 has 14 amino acids. From germline, CDR1 is MNHEY and CDR2 SVGAGI. Trimming pared 8 bases from V and 0 bases from J, leaving 11 bases between. The DNA for the CDR3 is TGTGCCAGCTGGGGAGGCTACTCTGGAAACACCATATATTTT. This sequence encodes CASWGGYSGNTIYF.